This TCR beta chain originates from a study of T cell changes during pregnancy in multiple sclerosis. V was shortened by 0 bases and J by 3 bases, with 12 bases between the two germline ends. In germline, CDR1 is SGHDN, CDR2 FVKESK. The CDR3 contains 15 residues. This table comes from immunoSEQ multiplex PCR, and its TCRdb copy is limited to in-frame clones, with some not included. The sample holds around 92,000 clones, 94% seen once. The V gene is TRBV14, the J gene TRBJ2-7; maybe TRBD1 (6 bases). This receptor was obtained from a female donor with multiple sclerosis, enrolled in a pregnancy study. The sample was peripheral blood, taken in the third trimester of pregnancy. CDR3 nucleotide sequence: TGTGCCAGCAGCCAAGAAAGGGTCAGGGGCTACGAGCAGTACTTC. Residues: CASSQERVRGYEQYF.